This T cell receptor (beta chain) appears in the sequencing data of a study of T-cell reconstitution after alpha-beta-depleted transplantation in children. This sample's TCRbeta library carried unique molecular identifier barcodes. TCRdb re-derived calls from the PCR reads in MiXCR, one entry per CDR3 protein. Of around 500,000 distinct CDR3 sequences in the sample, roughly 23% were seen once. This clonotype was recorded at least ten times. Its antigen is not known. The V gene lost 9 bases and the J gene lost 7 bases, with 13 bases spanning the gap. The CDR3 totals 11 residues. CDR1 and CDR2 from the germline V gene are ENHRY and SYGVKD. Study conclusions and caveats: Where alpha-beta T cells came from about two months after transplant was reportedly several hundred expanded graft clones. Newly generated T cells supplied most T-cell counts and diversity one year post-transplant.

The TCR was taken from a boy less than two years old who had a stem cell transplant for acute myeloid leukemia, so the T cells may come from the graft donor. This rearrangement joins TRBV10-3 to TRBJ2-7; no firm D call. The sequencing used PBMCs, mostly from graft donor cells, collected 360 days after TCRalphabeta/CD19-depleted stem cell transplant. This CDR3 reads CAIAVLEEQYF. CDR3 in DNA: TGTGCCATTGCCGTTCTGGAAGAGCAGTACTTC.